The entry below gives a single T cell receptor beta chain sequence along with its context. The record originates from a study of blood T cell repertoires in COVID-19. Profiled with immunoSEQ multiplex PCR; TCRdb holds only in-frame clones, not every one. Here the sample spans fewer than 350,000 clones, approximately 86% being singletons. V gave up 4 bases and J gave up 0 bases, with 8 bases separating them. CDR3 length equals 13 residues. Germline CDR1 and CDR2: SGHRS and YFSETQ. Categorization into cohorts depended on clinical history that participants reported. Sequencing was performed on PBMCs or T cells enriched from blood (not recorded which). V gene TRBV5-1 combines with J gene TRBJ2-7; D perhaps matches TRBD1 (6 bases). The origin of this receptor is a middle-aged woman with acute COVID-19. The CDR3, as DNA: TGCGCCAGCAGCGCGGACAGCTCCTACGAGCAGTACTTC. This encodes CASSADSSYEQYF. Supplemented by reference TRBV5-1 and TRBJ2-7, the full variable domain reads KAGVTQTPRYLIKTRGQQVTLSCSPISGHRSVSWYQQTPGQGLQFLFEYFSETQRNKGNFPGRFSGRQFSNSRSEMNVSTLELGDSALYLCASSADSSYEQYFGPGTRLTVT.